This record looks at one TCR beta chain sequence and its context. This sample stems from a study of T cells in Graves' hyperthyroidism and ophthalmopathy. There are 16 residues in the CDR3. J lost 3 bases, V lost 1 base, and 5 bases had no gene match. The germline CDR1 and CDR2 sequences are SGHAT and FQNNGV. RNA transcripts served as the template for amplifying TCR beta CDR3 regions. HTBI primers were employed in a first-round RT-PCR of the TCR CDR3. MiXCR, run by TCRdb on the multiplex PCR reads, gives a single entry per CDR3 protein. The sample has over 650,000 distinct CDR3 sequences, less than 45% seen once.

Input material: peripheral blood or thyroid tissue (not recorded which). The clonotype originates from an adult man with Graves' disease, either hyperthyroidism or ophthalmopathy (not recorded which). V and J are TRBV11-2 and TRBJ1-1; 10 positions match TRBD1. The CDR3 here is CASSLGTGGIHTEAFF. CDR3 sequence (DNA): TGTGCCAGCAGCTTAGGGACAGGGGGGATACACACTGAAGCTTTCTTT. Using reference TRBV11-2 and TRBJ1-1 for the parts outside the CDR3, the full variable domain is EAGVAQSPRYKIIEKRQSVAFWCNPISGHATLYWYQQILGQGPKLLIQFQNNGVVDDSQLPKDRFSAERLKGVDSTLKIQPAKLEDSAVYLCASSLGTGGIHTEAFFGQGTRLTVV.